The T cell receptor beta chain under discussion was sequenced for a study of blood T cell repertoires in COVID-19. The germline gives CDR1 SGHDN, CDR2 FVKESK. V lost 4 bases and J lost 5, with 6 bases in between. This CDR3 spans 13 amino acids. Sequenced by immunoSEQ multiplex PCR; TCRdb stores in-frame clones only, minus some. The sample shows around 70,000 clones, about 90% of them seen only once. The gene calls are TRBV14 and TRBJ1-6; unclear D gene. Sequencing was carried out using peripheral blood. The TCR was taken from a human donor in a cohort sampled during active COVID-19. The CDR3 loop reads CASSLYNNSPLHF. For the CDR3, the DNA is TGTGCCAGCAGCCTTTATAATAATTCACCCCTCCACTTT.